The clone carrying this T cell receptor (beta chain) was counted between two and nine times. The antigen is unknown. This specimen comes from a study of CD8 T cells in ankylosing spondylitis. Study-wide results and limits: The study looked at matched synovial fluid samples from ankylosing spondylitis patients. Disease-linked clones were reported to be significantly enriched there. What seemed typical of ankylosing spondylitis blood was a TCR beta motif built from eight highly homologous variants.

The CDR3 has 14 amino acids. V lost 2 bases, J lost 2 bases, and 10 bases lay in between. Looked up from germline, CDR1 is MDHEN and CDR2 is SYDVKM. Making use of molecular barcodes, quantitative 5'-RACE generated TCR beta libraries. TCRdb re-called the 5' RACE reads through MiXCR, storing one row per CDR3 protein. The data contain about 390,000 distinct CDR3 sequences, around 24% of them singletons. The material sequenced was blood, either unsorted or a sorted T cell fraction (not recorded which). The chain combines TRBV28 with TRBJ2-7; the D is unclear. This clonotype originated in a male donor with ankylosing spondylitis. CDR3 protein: CASSLGQETYEQYF. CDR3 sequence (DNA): TGTGCCAGCAGTTTAGGCCAGGAAACCTACGAGCAGTACTTC.